The 20 T cell receptor beta chains presented below share a single source sample, sequenced in a study of identical twins. TCRdb processed the 5' RACE reads anew with MiXCR; each CDR3 protein has one entry. The repertoire has roughly 630,000 distinct CDR3 sequences, roughly 7.2% of them found once; the top ten carry roughly 1.6%. These data also featured in a second study, about yellow fever vaccine responses in identical twins.

Sequenced material: PBMCs. These receptor sequences come from a young woman in good health.

The rearrangement links TRBV5-1 to TRBJ2-4; D may be TRBD2 (5 bases). Trimming shortened V by 5 bases and J by 3 bases, and 18 bases separated the two germline ends. CDR1 is SGHRS, CDR2 YFSETQ, per germline. This CDR3 has 16 amino acids. The CDR3 sequence is CASRPKEGKDKNIQYF. For the CDR3, the DNA is TGCGCCAGCAGGCCAAAAGAGGGAAAGGACAAAAACATTCAGTACTTC.

This clonotype was seen more than once but under ten times. V is TRBV28 and J is TRBJ2-3, with D possibly matching TRBD2 (6 bases). CDR1 MDHEN and CDR2 SYDVKM come from the germline V gene. The CDR3 sequence is 14 residues long. V lost 9 bases, J lost 5 bases, and 18 bases lay in between. CDR3 sequence: CASSVAGRGDTQYF. The CDR3 DNA reads TGTGCCAGTTCGGTTGCGGGAAGAGGAGATACGCAGTATTTT.

Ten or more counts support this clonotype. This sequence joins TRBV12-3 or TRBV12-4 and TRBJ2-5; TRBD2 matches 7 bases. The V gene end was trimmed by 5 bases and the J gene end by 1 base; junction bases not matched to a gene: 10. This CDR3 has 16 residues. For the CDR3, the DNA is TGTGCCAGCAGTACAGATCCCGGGACTACCCAAGAGACCCAGTACTTC. Translating it yields CASSTDPGTTQETQYF.

This clonotype was picked up many times. This chain joins TRBV21-1 and TRBJ2-7; no DNA check was done on the table's D call, TRBD2. TRBV21-1 is flagged as a pseudogene. The CDR3 consists of 15 residues. The CDR3 reads CASSYRTSGVYEQYV. In DNA form, the CDR3 reads TGTGCCAGCAGCTATCGGACTAGCGGGGTGTACGAGCAGTACGTC.

A few counts support this clonotype. V is TRBV6-5 and J is TRBJ2-3; D is ambiguous. This CDR3 is built from 15 residues. V was clipped by 0 bases and J by 3 bases, with 10 bases between them. The V gene's germline CDR1 is MNHEY and CDR2 SVGAGI. The CDR3 here is CASSYSRIMTDTQYF. CDR3 DNA: TGTGCCAGCAGTTACTCACGGATAATGACAGATACGCAGTATTTT.

This clonotype was seen only a few times. The chain uses TRBV11-3 and TRBJ1-1; D may be TRBD1 (5 bases). From germline, CDR1 is SGHNT and CDR2 YENEEA. The V end was cut by 1 base, the J end by 0 bases, with 15 bases between. The CDR3 totals 17 residues. The CDR3 is CASSLGKWGSMNTEAFF. CDR3 DNA: TGTGCCAGCAGCTTAGGGAAGTGGGGGTCTATGAACACTGAAGCTTTCTTT.

The chain employs TRBV9 and TRBJ1-2, with 7 bases fitting TRBD1. The CDR3 is 16 residues long. The V segment lost 4 bases and the J segment 8 bases; nucleotides outside the gene matches: 17. Germline V CDR1 and CDR2: SGDLS, YYNGEE. The CDR3 protein is CASSTQDRSFRRGYTF. The CDR3 DNA reads TGTGCCAGCAGCACCCAGGACAGGTCCTTCCGCCGCGGCTACACCTTC.

The genes are TRBV28 and TRBJ2-2; 9 nucleotides match TRBD1. Per germline, CDR1 MDHEN and CDR2 SYDVKM. This CDR3 contains 15 residues. The trim removed 10 bases at V and 0 bases at J, leaving 6 bases unmatched. In DNA, the CDR3 is TGTGCCACCCGAAGACAGGGGGCGAACACCGGGGAGCTGTTTTTT. This translates into CATRRQGANTGELFF.

V usage is TRBV7-9 and J usage is TRBJ1-4; the match to TRBD1 covers 10 bases. V trimming: 1 base; J trimming: 8 bases; junction bases outside the gene matches: 7. The CDR3 runs to 16 residues. Germline loops: CDR1 SEHNR, CDR2 FQNEAQ (reference sequence). The CDR3 here is CASSLGTGTGVEKLFF. DNA for the CDR3: TGTGCCAGCAGCTTAGGGACCGGGACAGGGGTCGAAAAACTGTTTTTT.

CDR3: CASSQSGGTQYF. DNA for the CDR3: TGTGCCAGCAGCCAATCTGGGGGGACCCAGTACTTC. This sequence joins TRBV3-1 and TRBJ2-5, with D possibly being TRBD1 or TRBD2 (5 bases each). This CDR3 has 12 amino acids. Deletions cut 2 bases from V and 7 bases from J, with 8 bases between. From germline, CDR1 is LGHDT and CDR2 YNNKEL (reference sequence).

The rearrangement joins TRBV2 to TRBJ2-1; unclear D gene. Germline values: CDR1 SNHLY, CDR2 FYNNEI. V was cut by 7 bases and J by 5 bases, with 6 bases left in between. The CDR3 totals 11 residues. CDR3 sequence reads: CASMRDNEQFF. The CDR3, as DNA: TGTGCCAGCATGCGTGACAATGAGCAGTTCTTC.

This clonotype was counted at least ten times. The CDR3 protein is CAISESASGNTIYF. The CDR3 DNA is TGTGCCATCAGTGAGTCGGCCTCTGGAAACACCATATATTTT. The rearrangement uses TRBV10-3 and TRBJ1-3; D is unclear. V lost 0 bases and J 0 bases, leaving 3 bases between the germline ends. In germline, CDR1 is ENHRY, CDR2 SYGVKD. The CDR3 totals 14 residues.

The CDR3 DNA reads TGTGCCAGCAGTCTGATTCCCCCCGACCTAAATGAGCAGTTCTTC. It is translated as CASSLIPPDLNEQFF. J is TRBJ2-1 and V is TRBV28; D call uncertain. Germline V gene sequence: CDR1 MDHEN, CDR2 SYDVKM. Trimming pared 5 bases from V and 7 bases from J, leaving 18 bases between. The CDR3 is made up of 15 amino acids.

This clonotype was observed many times. This chain connects TRBV20-1 to TRBJ2-1, with 10 bases that match TRBD2. The CDR3 extends over 16 amino acids. The V gene end was trimmed by 1 base and the J gene end by 8 bases; junction bases not matched to a gene: 11. In germline, CDR1 is DFQATT, CDR2 SNEGSKA (reference sequence). As DNA, the CDR3 is TGCAGTGCTAGAGTGTTACTAGCGGGAATCCTCGATGAGCAGTTCTTC. This encodes CSARVLLAGILDEQFF.

The V gene is TRBV10-3, the J gene TRBJ1-1; 7 bases are shared with TRBD1. V shed 8 bases and J 1 base; nucleotides not matched to a gene: 7. Germline V gene data show CDR1 as ENHRY and CDR2 as SYGVKD. The CDR3 extends over 14 amino acids. The CDR3 loop reads CAIQTGTQNTEAFF. As DNA, the CDR3 is TGTGCCATCCAGACAGGGACTCAGAACACTGAAGCTTTCTTT.

This clonotype was recorded many times. This chain uses TRBV21-1 with TRBJ2-2; TRBD1, the table's D call, lacks a check against the DNA. TRBV21-1 is recorded as a pseudogene. The CDR3 spans 16 residues. The CDR3 nucleotides are TGTGCCAGCAGCAAAGCGGGACCAATACAGGCCGGGGAGCTGTTTTTT. As protein: CASSKAGPIQAGELFF.

The chain employs TRBV5-1 and TRBJ2-3; 7 bases agree with TRBD1. The CDR3 has 15 residues. The J segment lost 1 base and the V segment lost 9 bases, leaving 11 bases of the junction unmatched. Germline V gene sequence: CDR1 SGHRS, CDR2 YFSETQ. The DNA of the CDR3 is TGCGCCACCATGGTTGAGGGGGCACGCACAGATACGCAGTATTTT. Protein sequence: CATMVEGARTDTQYF.

The chain joins TRBV10-3 to TRBJ2-3; 10 bases are shared with TRBD2. This CDR3 spans 13 amino acids. The germline CDR1 and CDR2 sequences are ENHRY and SYGVKD. J gave up 0 bases and V 11 bases, and 2 bases lay outside the gene matches. The CDR3 here is CAVSGGSTDTQYF. The CDR3 DNA reads TGTGCCGTTAGCGGGGGGAGCACAGATACGCAGTATTTT.

This clonotype was recorded a few times. The chain employs TRBV20-1 and TRBJ2-7; D is tentatively TRBD1 or TRBD2 (5 bases each). The CDR3 extends over 13 amino acids. The V gene lost 5 bases and the J gene lost 1 base, with 12 bases spanning the gap. CDR1 DFQATT and CDR2 SNEGSKA come from the germline V gene (reference sequence). In DNA, the CDR3 is TGCAGTGCTCGGGACCTCTTATCCTACGAGCAGTACTTC. This encodes CSARDLLSYEQYF.

Ten or more counts support this clonotype. The rearrangement uses TRBV29-1 and TRBJ1-2, with D possibly matching TRBD1 (6 bases). Trimming removed 6 bases from V and 4 bases from J, with 15 bases in between. Germline assignment: CDR1 SQVTM and CDR2 ANQGSEA. This CDR3 contains 13 residues. This CDR3 reads CSVRLIQGYGYTF. CDR3 DNA sequence: TGCAGCGTCCGATTGATACAGGGCTATGGCTACACCTTC.